This T cell receptor (beta chain) was captured by sequencing in a study of T cell clonotyping in hematopoietic cell transplantation. Study as a whole: Recipients' pretransplant samples followed cytoreduction.

Only in-frame clones appear in the TCRdb table, and some are missing; sequencing was by immunoSEQ multiplex PCR. The repertoire holds 20,000 or so clones, roughly 90% seen once, with around 3.6% in the top ten. V lost 2 bases to trimming and J lost 6 bases, with 14 bases between them. In germline, CDR1 is MNHEY, CDR2 SMNVEV (reference sequence). The CDR3 runs to 15 residues. A remark on this clone: The antigen remains unidentified.

Time point meaning: recipient sample about 28 days before transplant, after cytoreduction. Blood collection times were about day -28 and days 30, 100, 180 posttransplant. Study outcomes and limitations: Without cell sorting, CD4 versus CD8 contributions remain unresolved. Pathologically expanded recipient clonotypes increased progressively from day 30 to day 180 as diversity fell.

The rearrangement joins TRBV27 to TRBJ2-1, with D perhaps matching TRBD2 (6 bases). The TCR originated in a man between 18 and 29 years old with biphenotypic leukemia. Some clones in this sample may be carry-over from other donors' samples. The sample consisted of peripheral blood mononuclear cells, taken before stem cell transplant. CDR3 sequence reads: CASSLAGKLSNEQFF. DNA of the CDR3: TGTGCCAGCAGTTTAGCGGGGAAACTGTCCAATGAGCAGTTCTTC.